This is a list of T cell receptor beta chains from one sample in a study of OX40 agonist ivuxolimab in advanced cancers. This table comes from immunoSEQ multiplex PCR, and its TCRdb copy is limited to in-frame clones, with some not included. The sample lists roughly 64,000 clones; about 89% were seen once. The material was CD4+ or CD8+ T cells sorted from blood, obtained in a trial of the OX40 agonist ivuxolimab. These TCRs come from an adult with an advanced solid tumor such as melanoma, head and neck, liver or kidney cancer. Each CDR3 is given with its conserved first and last residue. The order of the fields is J gene, V gene, D gene, clone size, CDR3 DNA, CDR3 protein. The D gene is left open where the match is weak. Rows give clone size only sometimes, using once, few, many, or a class for an expanded clone.

>TRBJ2-7|TRBV18|NA|NA
TGTGCCAGCTCACCCCTACAGGGAAACGAGCAGTACTTC
CASSPLQGNEQYF
>TRBJ1-4|TRBV28|TRBD1|NA
TGTGCCAGCGGCGGGACAGCCCTTAGGGGGGAACTGTTTTTT
CASGGTALRGELFF
>TRBJ2-3|TRBV15|NA|NA
TGTGCCACCAGCAGAGATGACGGGCAGGGGACAGATACGCAGTATTTT
CATSRDDGQGTDTQYF
>TRBJ2-7|TRBV18|TRBD1|NA
TGTGCCAGCTCCCGAGGGCTTGACAGGGTCGATCAGTACTTC
CASSRGLDRVDQYF
>TRBJ2-2|TRBV6-1|TRBD1|NA
TGTGCCAGCAGTGCGGTAGACAGGGTAGGAAACACCGGGGAGCTGTTTTTT
CASSAVDRVGNTGELFF
>TRBJ1-1|TRBV28|NA|NA
TGTGCCAGCAGTTTACCGGGGGGTACTGAAGCTTTCTTT
CASSLPGGTEAFF
>TRBJ2-2|TRBV14|NA|NA
TGTGCCAGCAGCCGGACCCGGAACACCGGGGAGCTGTTTTTT
CASSRTRNTGELFF
>TRBJ2-7|TRBV14|TRBD1|once
TGTGCCAGCAGCCGTGCCGGGACAGGGGTATACGAGCAGTACTTC
CASSRAGTGVYEQYF
>TRBJ2-1|TRBV6-1|TRBD2|NA
TGTGCCAGCAGTGAACCCTTTCGCGGGGGGGGCCATGAGCAGTTCTTC
CASSEPFRGGGHEQFF
>TRBJ2-1|TRBV5-6|TRBD2|NA
TGTGCCAGCAGCATCGGACTAGCGGGTGTCCTACAGTTCTTC
CASSIGLAGVLQFF
>TRBJ2-6|TRBV4-1|TRBD1|NA
TGCGCCAGCAGCCAAGGACAGGGGGCCCGCTCTGGGGCCAACGTCCTGACTTTC
CASSQGQGARSGANVLTF
>TRBJ2-1|TRBV11-2|TRBD2|NA
TGTGCCAGCAGACCGGGGGGGGATGCGTACAATGAGCAGTTCTTC
CASRPGGDAYNEQFF
>TRBJ1-3|TRBV6-5|NA|NA
TGTGCCAGCAGTTCTCAAGGGGTGCTCGGAAACACCATATATTTT
CASSSQGVLGNTIYF
>TRBJ1-2|TRBV18|NA|once
TGTGCCAGCTCACCTGTGGGTCCGAGGGGCTACACCTTC
CASSPVGPRGYTF
>TRBJ2-1|TRBV11-2|NA|NA
TGTGCCAGCAGCTTAGAGGGGAGCTCCTACAATGAGCAGTTCTTC
CASSLEGSSYNEQFF
>TRBJ2-5|TRBV7-9|TRBD1|NA
TGTGCCAGCAGCCCTGGGACAGGGCGGGAGACCCAGTACTTC
CASSPGTGRETQYF
>TRBJ2-4|TRBV6-1|NA|NA
TGTGCCACCTCGGTTGCGGTCAGGGACATTCAGTACTTC
CATSVAVRDIQYF